The 19 T cell receptor beta chains below all came from one sample that was sequenced in a study of cytomegalovirus exposure and HLA in healthy donors (dated by TCRdb to the late 2010s). The library came from the immunoSEQ multiplex PCR assay. A mixture of 60 forward primers for TCR Vbeta segments and 13 reverse primers for TCR Jbeta segments was used in the multiplex PCR. TCRdb limited this immuneACCESS table to in-frame rearrangements with V and J called. A share of clones is missing; checked studies link under half to unresolved V genes, and the rest is unexplained. This sample's records show almost 45,000 clones. The biggest ten clones account for roughly 8% of the sample. The sample consisted of PBMCs. The origin of the receptors is a male donor in good health and CMV-seronegative.

V and J are TRBV18 and TRBJ2-1; 8 bases fit TRBD1. Germline CDR1 reads KGHSH; CDR2 reads LQKENI. The CDR3 has 16 residues. Trimming at V came to 5 bases and at J to 10 bases, leaving 16 bases not matched to a gene. The DNA for the CDR3 is TGTGCCAGCTCATTCTCGACAGGGGCTTCTGGGAGCGAGCAGTTCTTC. Amino acid sequence: CASSFSTGASGSEQFF.

The CDR3 DNA follows: TGTGCCAGCAGCGCCGGTTCTCGACTGGGGCCCCAGCATTTT. It encodes CASSAGSRLGPQHF. V usage is TRBV9 and J usage is TRBJ1-5; D gene unclear. V lost 3 bases and J 9 bases, leaving 16 bases between the germline ends. This CDR3 is built from 14 residues. Germline V lookup: CDR1 SGDLS, CDR2 YYNGEE.

The rearrangement joins TRBV19 to TRBJ2-3, with D perhaps matching TRBD2 (5 bases). V gave up 5 bases and J gave up 1 base, with 13 bases separating them. The CDR3 extends over 15 amino acids. The germline gives CDR1 LNHDA, CDR2 SQIVND (reference sequence). This CDR3 is CASSAGDGGTDTQYF. In DNA, the CDR3 is TGTGCCAGTAGTGCCGGGGATGGGGGCACAGATACGCAGTATTTT. Combining the CDR3 with reference TRBV19 and TRBJ2-3 gives the whole variable domain DGGITQSPKYLFRKEGQNVTLSCEQNLNHDAMYWYRQDPGQGLRLIYYSQIVNDFQKGDIAEGYSVSREKKESFPLTVTSAQKNPTAFYLCASSAGDGGTDTQYFGPGTRLTVL.

The genes are TRBV30 and TRBJ1-2; weak D call: TRBD1 (5 bases). CDR3 length equals 12 residues. Trimming stripped 1 base from V and 6 bases from J, with 9 bases between. Germline V gene sequence: CDR1 GTSNPN, CDR2 SVGIG (reference sequence). The CDR3 loop reads CAWSEQGDGYTF. The CDR3 DNA follows: TGTGCCTGGAGTGAGCAGGGTGATGGCTACACCTTC.

This chain links TRBV2 with TRBJ1-2, with 7 bases aligning to TRBD1. This CDR3 region has 12 residues. CDR1 SNHLY and CDR2 FYNNEI come from the germline V gene. The trim removed 8 bases at V and 4 bases at J, leaving 4 bases unmatched. The CDR3 loop is CASWTGRYGYTF. CDR3 coding DNA: TGTGCCAGCTGGACAGGCCGCTATGGCTACACCTTC.

V usage is TRBV2 and J usage is TRBJ2-7, with a possible D match to TRBD2 (7 bases). The V gene's germline CDR1 is SNHLY and CDR2 FYNNEI. The CDR3 totals 13 residues. Trimming left V 9 bases short and J 7 bases short, with 19 bases between. The CDR3 reads CASRGANPREQYF. CDR3 DNA sequence: TGTGCCAGTCGGGGGGCCAACCCGAGAGAGCAGTACTTC.

The J gene is TRBJ1-5, the V gene TRBV19; 7 nucleotides align to TRBD1. J gave up 0 bases and V 6 bases, and 5 bases lay outside the gene matches. The CDR3 sequence is 15 residues long. Germline values: CDR1 LNHDA, CDR2 SQIVND (reference sequence). As DNA, the CDR3 is TGTGCCAGTAGCCCGACAGGGCATAGCAATCAGCCCCAGCATTTT. Translating gives CASSPTGHSNQPQHF.

The chain uses TRBV5-1 and TRBJ2-1, with a tentative D call TRBD2 (6 bases). The V end was cut by 0 bases, the J end by 5 bases, with 12 bases between. CDR3 length equals 15 residues. Per the germline V gene, CDR1 is SGHRS and CDR2 is YFSETQ. CDR3 protein: CASSLVASANNEQFF. The CDR3 DNA is TGCGCCAGCAGCTTGGTGGCTAGCGCCAACAATGAGCAGTTCTTC.

The gene calls are TRBV10-3 and TRBJ1-5; D is ambiguous. CDR3 length equals 13 residues. V dropped 4 bases and J dropped 3 bases, with 7 bases sitting between them. The germline V gene has CDR1 ENHRY and CDR2 SYGVKD. CDR3 coding DNA: TGTGCCATCAGTGGTCAGGACAATCAGCCCCAGCATTTT. Translation gives CAISGQDNQPQHF.

The rearrangement links TRBV10-3 to TRBJ2-3; the match to TRBD1 covers 9 bases. Germline values: CDR1 ENHRY, CDR2 SYGVKD. The V gene end was trimmed by 1 base and the J gene end by 3 bases; junction bases not matched to a gene: 2. CDR3 length equals 15 residues. CDR3 amino acids: CAISELGQGTDTQYF. The CDR3 coding sequence is TGTGCCATCAGTGAGTTGGGACAGGGAACAGATACGCAGTATTTT.

The chain has TRBV23-1 and TRBJ2-7, with TRBD1 matching 7 bases. TRBV23-1 is an ORF, with its function uncertain. The CDR3 runs 15 residues. The V segment lost 5 bases and the J segment 1 base; nucleotides outside the gene matches: 8. The CDR3 nucleotides read TGCGCCAGCAGTGCAGGGGGTGGAAGGTCCTACGAGCAGTACTTC. It encodes CASSAGGGRSYEQYF.

The chain links TRBV30 to TRBJ2-7; D is unresolved. The V end was cut by 0 bases, the J end by 6 bases, with 6 bases between. Germline V lookup: CDR1 GTSNPN, CDR2 SVGIG (reference sequence). This CDR3 region has 11 residues. CDR3 in amino acids: CAWSVSGEQYF. CDR3 nucleotides: TGTGCCTGGAGTGTGAGTGGCGAGCAGTACTTC.

The chain is built from TRBV15 and TRBJ1-1; no clear D. Trimming removed 4 bases from V and 7 bases from J, with 7 bases in between. The germline V gene encodes CDR1 LNHNV and CDR2 YYDKDF (reference sequence). This CDR3 comprises 11 residues. This CDR3 is CATSTGVEAFF. The CDR3 DNA is TGTGCCACCAGCACGGGAGTTGAAGCTTTCTTT.

CDR3 bases: TGTGCCAGCAGCGATCGGACAGGTACCCCGTTCTTC. Amino acids: CASSDRTGTPFF. The chain is built from TRBV7-3 and TRBJ2-1, with TRBD1 matching 7 bases. From germline, CDR1 is SGHTA and CDR2 FQGTGA. The CDR3 covers 12 residues. The V segment lost 5 bases and the J segment 15 bases; nucleotides outside the gene matches: 10.

The chain is built from TRBV27 and TRBJ1-5, with 9 nucleotides matching TRBD1. The trim removed 4 bases at V and 5 bases at J, leaving 6 bases unmatched. CDR1 is MNHEY and CDR2 is SMNVEV in the germline V gene (reference sequence). The CDR3 contains 15 residues. CDR3 nucleotides: TGTGCCAGCAGTTCCCGCGACAGGGGGGATCAGCCCCAGCATTTT. Translating it yields CASSSRDRGDQPQHF.

This sequence joins TRBV2 and TRBJ1-5, with 10 bases identical to TRBD1. The CDR3 is made up of 14 amino acids. Unmatched junction bases numbered 2, after V lost 6 bases and J lost 3 bases. CDR1 and CDR2 from the germline V gene are SNHLY and FYNNEI. The CDR3 reads CASSGTGVNQPQHF. Written as DNA, the CDR3 is TGTGCCAGCAGCGGGACAGGGGTCAATCAGCCCCAGCATTTT.

The chain employs TRBV7-8 and TRBJ2-2; D unclear. From germline, CDR1 is SGHVS and CDR2 FQNEAQ. The CDR3 has 15 residues. V gave up 3 bases and J gave up 3 bases, with 11 bases separating them. CDR3 DNA sequence: TGTGCCAGCAGCTTGCCCCGTGGAGACACCGGGGAGCTGTTTTTT. This encodes CASSLPRGDTGELFF.

The chain carries TRBV30 and TRBJ1-3, with 7 bases matching TRBD1. Germline CDR1 reads GTSNPN; CDR2 reads SVGIG (reference sequence). There are 14 residues in the CDR3. V lost 1 base to trimming and J lost 4 bases; unmatched junction nucleotides: 4. The chain's CDR3 is CAWSERGRGNTIYF. The CDR3 nucleotides read TGTGCCTGGAGTGAGAGGGGGCGCGGAAACACCATATATTTT.

The chain links TRBV4-2 to TRBJ2-1; 15 bases are shared with TRBD2. The CDR3 has 18 amino acids. Germline V lookup: CDR1 LGHNA, CDR2 YNFKEQ. J lost 6 bases, V lost 1 base, and 7 bases had no gene match. The DNA for the CDR3 is TGTGCCAGCAGCCAAGGGGGACTAGCGGGAGGAGGAGGCAATGAGCAGTTCTTC. Translation gives CASSQGGLAGGGGNEQFF.